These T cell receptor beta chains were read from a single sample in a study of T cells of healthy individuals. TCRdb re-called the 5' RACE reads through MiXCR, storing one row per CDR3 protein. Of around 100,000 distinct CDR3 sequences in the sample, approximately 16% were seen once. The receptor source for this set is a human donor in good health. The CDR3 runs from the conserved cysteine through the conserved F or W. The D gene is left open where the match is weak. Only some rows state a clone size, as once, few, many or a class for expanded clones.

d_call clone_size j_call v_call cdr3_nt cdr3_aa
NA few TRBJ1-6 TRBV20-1 TGCAGTGCTAGACGGGGGGACTCCTATAATTCACCCCTCCACTTT CSARRGDSYNSPLHF
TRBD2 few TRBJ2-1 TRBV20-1 TGCAGTGCTACTAATAGCGGGAAGAACTACAATGAGCAGTTCTTC CSATNSGKNYNEQFF
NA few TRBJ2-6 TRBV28 TGTGCCAGCAGCTGGACCTCTGGGGCCAACGTCCTGACTTTC CASSWTSGANVLTF
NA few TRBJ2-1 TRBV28 TGTGCCAGCAGAAAAGGACGGAGTAGAGGAAATGAGCAGTTCTTC CASRKGRSRGNEQFF
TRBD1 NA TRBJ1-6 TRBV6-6 TGTGCCAGCAGTCCCCTAGACAGGGGCGGTTCACCCCTCCACTTT CASSPLDRGGSPLHF
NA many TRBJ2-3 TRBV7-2 TGTGCCAGCAGCTTATTGACAACCCAGAGCACAGATACGCAGTATTTT CASSLLTTQSTDTQYF
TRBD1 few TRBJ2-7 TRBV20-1 TGCAGTGCTCATACAGGGGGTGAAGTAGACGAGCAGTACTTC CSAHTGGEVDEQYF
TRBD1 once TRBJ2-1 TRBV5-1 TGCGCCAGCAGCTTGGGGACAGGGGAATCCAATGAGCAGTTCTTC CASSLGTGESNEQFF
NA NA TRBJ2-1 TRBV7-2 TGTGCCAGCAGCTTGGGGGGGGGCGACGGTTACAATGAGCAGTTCTTC CASSLGGGDGYNEQFF
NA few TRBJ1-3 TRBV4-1 TGCGCCAGCAGCCTCATTGGACCGGAACGAGCTGGAAACACCATATATTTT CASSLIGPERAGNTIYF
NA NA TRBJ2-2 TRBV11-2 TGTGCCAGCAGCTTATACAGCGGCGGGGAGCTGTTTTTT CASSLYSGGELFF
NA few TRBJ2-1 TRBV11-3 TGTGCCAGCAGCACGTACCCCGGGGCCGGCAATGAGCAGTTCTTC CASSTYPGAGNEQFF
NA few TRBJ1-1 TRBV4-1 TGCGCCAGCAGCTTAAGGGCGGGCTATGAAGCTTTCTTT CASSLRAGYEAFF
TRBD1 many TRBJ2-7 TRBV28 TGTGCCAGCAGTACTACAGGGGAATCCCTCGAGCAGTACTTC CASSTTGESLEQYF
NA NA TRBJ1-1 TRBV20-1 TGCAGTGCCTCGTCAGGTTTAGAGAACACTGAAGCTTTCTTT CSASSGLENTEAFF
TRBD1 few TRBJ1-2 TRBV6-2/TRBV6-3 TGTGCCAGCAGTTCAACCGGGACAGGGCTTTATGGCTACACCTTC CASSSTGTGLYGYTF
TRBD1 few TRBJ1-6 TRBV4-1 TGCGCCAGCAGCCAAGATCGGACAGGCAACTCCTATAATTCACCCCTCCACTTT CASSQDRTGNSYNSPLHF
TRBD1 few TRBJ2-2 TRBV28 TGTGCCAGCAGAGGGACAGGGCCCACCGGGGAGCTGTTTTTT CASRGTGPTGELFF
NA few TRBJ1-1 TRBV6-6 TGTGCCTGCACAGGGCCCACTGAAGCTTTCTTT CACTGPTEAFF
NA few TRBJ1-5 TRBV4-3 TGCGCCAGCAGCCGTATCCTCGGCAATCAGCCCCAGCATTTT CASSRILGNQPQHF
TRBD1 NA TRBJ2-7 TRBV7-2 TGTGCCAGCAGCTTGACAGGGGCCCACTACGAGCAGTACTTC CASSLTGAHYEQYF
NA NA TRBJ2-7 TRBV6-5 TGTGCCAGCAGTTACATGGGCAGATCCTACGAGCAGTACTTC CASSYMGRSYEQYF
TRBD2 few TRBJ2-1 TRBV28 TGTGCCAGCATTCCTATCGGGACTAGCGGGCACAATGAGCAGTTCTTC CASIPIGTSGHNEQFF
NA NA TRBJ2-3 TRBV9 TGTGCCAGCAACGGGGCAGGGTCGAAGCCAGATACGCAGTATTTT CASNGAGSKPDTQYF
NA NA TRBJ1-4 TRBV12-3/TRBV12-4 TGTGCCAGCAACAGCCGGGCCCATGAAAAACTGTTTTTT CASNSRAHEKLFF
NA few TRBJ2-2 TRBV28 TGTGCCAGCAGCCCCTGGGGCGGGGAGCTGTTTTTT CASSPWGGELFF
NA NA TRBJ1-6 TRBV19 TGTGCCAGCAAGACCTATAGTCCAGGATCCACCTATAATTCACCCCTCCACTTT CASKTYSPGSTYNSPLHF
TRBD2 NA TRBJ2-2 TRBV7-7 TGTGCTAGCAGCTTTGGACTAGCGGCGAACACCGGGGAGCTGTTTTTT CASSFGLAANTGELFF
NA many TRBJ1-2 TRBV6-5 TGTGCCAGCAGCTGGGGAGGGACCTATGGCTACACCTTC CASSWGGTYGYTF
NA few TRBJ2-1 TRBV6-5 TGTGCCAGCAGTTACCGACGACCTCACAATGAGCAGTTCTTC CASSYRRPHNEQFF
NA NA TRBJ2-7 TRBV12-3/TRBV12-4 TGTGCCAGCAGTTGGCCCGGGGGGCACGAGCAGTACTTC CASSWPGGHEQYF
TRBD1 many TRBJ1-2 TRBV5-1 TGCGCCAGCAGTTCACAGGGGTCTAACTATGGCTACACCTTC CASSSQGSNYGYTF
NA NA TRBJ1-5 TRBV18 TGTGCCAGCTCACCAAGGCAGGGCGACGATCAGCCCCAGCATTTT CASSPRQGDDQPQHF
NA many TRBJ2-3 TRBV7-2 TGTGCCAGCAGCTTAAGCCCCCCCAACTCCCCAGGTACAGATACGCAGTATTTT CASSLSPPNSPGTDTQYF
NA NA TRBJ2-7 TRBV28 TGTGCCAGCACCTTACAGGGAGGTCCCTACGAGCAGTACTTC CASTLQGGPYEQYF
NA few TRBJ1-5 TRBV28 TGTGCCAGCAGTCACCCCCTTGGGGATCGCAATCAGCCCCAGCATTTT CASSHPLGDRNQPQHF
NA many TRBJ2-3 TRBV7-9 TGTGCCAGCAGCTTAGATGCCGATACGCAGTATTTT CASSLDADTQYF
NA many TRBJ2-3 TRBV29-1 TGCAGCCTCATGGGGCCAGGGTGGGGCACAGATACGCAGTATTTT CSLMGPGWGTDTQYF
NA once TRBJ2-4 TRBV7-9 TGTGCCAGCAGCTTAGGGGGAGGAAAGGGTCAGTACTTC CASSLGGGKGQYF
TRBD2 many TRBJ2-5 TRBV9 TGTGCCAGCAGCGTAGGGACTAGCGGGCCTCAAGAGACCCAGTACTTC CASSVGTSGPQETQYF